This T cell receptor (beta chain) is drawn from a study of blood T cell repertoires in COVID-19. Study-wide context: Specimens from acute and convalescent COVID-19 originated in the United States, Italy and Spain.

The authors' processing: By means of reference gene primer amplification, nucleated cell counts were estimated. TCRdb keeps only in-frame clones here, not all; method: immunoSEQ multiplex PCR. The V and J calls and clone size come from that table; D and trimming were worked out from the DNA. Altogether just over 90,000 clones are present, approximately 87% being singletons, with the ten largest covering around 1.5%. Deletions cut 3 bases from V and 6 bases from J, with 11 bases between. Germline values: CDR1 MDHEN, CDR2 SYDVKM. The CDR3 loop spans 13 amino acids. The sample comprised peripheral blood. The chain couples TRBV28 to TRBJ1-2, with D maybe TRBD1 (5 bases). The TCR was taken from a human donor with active COVID-19. The donor label of this sample is uncertain. CDR3 bases: TGTGCCAGCAGTTTTCAGGGTGGGGATGGCTACACCTTC. The encoded protein is CASSFQGGDGYTF.